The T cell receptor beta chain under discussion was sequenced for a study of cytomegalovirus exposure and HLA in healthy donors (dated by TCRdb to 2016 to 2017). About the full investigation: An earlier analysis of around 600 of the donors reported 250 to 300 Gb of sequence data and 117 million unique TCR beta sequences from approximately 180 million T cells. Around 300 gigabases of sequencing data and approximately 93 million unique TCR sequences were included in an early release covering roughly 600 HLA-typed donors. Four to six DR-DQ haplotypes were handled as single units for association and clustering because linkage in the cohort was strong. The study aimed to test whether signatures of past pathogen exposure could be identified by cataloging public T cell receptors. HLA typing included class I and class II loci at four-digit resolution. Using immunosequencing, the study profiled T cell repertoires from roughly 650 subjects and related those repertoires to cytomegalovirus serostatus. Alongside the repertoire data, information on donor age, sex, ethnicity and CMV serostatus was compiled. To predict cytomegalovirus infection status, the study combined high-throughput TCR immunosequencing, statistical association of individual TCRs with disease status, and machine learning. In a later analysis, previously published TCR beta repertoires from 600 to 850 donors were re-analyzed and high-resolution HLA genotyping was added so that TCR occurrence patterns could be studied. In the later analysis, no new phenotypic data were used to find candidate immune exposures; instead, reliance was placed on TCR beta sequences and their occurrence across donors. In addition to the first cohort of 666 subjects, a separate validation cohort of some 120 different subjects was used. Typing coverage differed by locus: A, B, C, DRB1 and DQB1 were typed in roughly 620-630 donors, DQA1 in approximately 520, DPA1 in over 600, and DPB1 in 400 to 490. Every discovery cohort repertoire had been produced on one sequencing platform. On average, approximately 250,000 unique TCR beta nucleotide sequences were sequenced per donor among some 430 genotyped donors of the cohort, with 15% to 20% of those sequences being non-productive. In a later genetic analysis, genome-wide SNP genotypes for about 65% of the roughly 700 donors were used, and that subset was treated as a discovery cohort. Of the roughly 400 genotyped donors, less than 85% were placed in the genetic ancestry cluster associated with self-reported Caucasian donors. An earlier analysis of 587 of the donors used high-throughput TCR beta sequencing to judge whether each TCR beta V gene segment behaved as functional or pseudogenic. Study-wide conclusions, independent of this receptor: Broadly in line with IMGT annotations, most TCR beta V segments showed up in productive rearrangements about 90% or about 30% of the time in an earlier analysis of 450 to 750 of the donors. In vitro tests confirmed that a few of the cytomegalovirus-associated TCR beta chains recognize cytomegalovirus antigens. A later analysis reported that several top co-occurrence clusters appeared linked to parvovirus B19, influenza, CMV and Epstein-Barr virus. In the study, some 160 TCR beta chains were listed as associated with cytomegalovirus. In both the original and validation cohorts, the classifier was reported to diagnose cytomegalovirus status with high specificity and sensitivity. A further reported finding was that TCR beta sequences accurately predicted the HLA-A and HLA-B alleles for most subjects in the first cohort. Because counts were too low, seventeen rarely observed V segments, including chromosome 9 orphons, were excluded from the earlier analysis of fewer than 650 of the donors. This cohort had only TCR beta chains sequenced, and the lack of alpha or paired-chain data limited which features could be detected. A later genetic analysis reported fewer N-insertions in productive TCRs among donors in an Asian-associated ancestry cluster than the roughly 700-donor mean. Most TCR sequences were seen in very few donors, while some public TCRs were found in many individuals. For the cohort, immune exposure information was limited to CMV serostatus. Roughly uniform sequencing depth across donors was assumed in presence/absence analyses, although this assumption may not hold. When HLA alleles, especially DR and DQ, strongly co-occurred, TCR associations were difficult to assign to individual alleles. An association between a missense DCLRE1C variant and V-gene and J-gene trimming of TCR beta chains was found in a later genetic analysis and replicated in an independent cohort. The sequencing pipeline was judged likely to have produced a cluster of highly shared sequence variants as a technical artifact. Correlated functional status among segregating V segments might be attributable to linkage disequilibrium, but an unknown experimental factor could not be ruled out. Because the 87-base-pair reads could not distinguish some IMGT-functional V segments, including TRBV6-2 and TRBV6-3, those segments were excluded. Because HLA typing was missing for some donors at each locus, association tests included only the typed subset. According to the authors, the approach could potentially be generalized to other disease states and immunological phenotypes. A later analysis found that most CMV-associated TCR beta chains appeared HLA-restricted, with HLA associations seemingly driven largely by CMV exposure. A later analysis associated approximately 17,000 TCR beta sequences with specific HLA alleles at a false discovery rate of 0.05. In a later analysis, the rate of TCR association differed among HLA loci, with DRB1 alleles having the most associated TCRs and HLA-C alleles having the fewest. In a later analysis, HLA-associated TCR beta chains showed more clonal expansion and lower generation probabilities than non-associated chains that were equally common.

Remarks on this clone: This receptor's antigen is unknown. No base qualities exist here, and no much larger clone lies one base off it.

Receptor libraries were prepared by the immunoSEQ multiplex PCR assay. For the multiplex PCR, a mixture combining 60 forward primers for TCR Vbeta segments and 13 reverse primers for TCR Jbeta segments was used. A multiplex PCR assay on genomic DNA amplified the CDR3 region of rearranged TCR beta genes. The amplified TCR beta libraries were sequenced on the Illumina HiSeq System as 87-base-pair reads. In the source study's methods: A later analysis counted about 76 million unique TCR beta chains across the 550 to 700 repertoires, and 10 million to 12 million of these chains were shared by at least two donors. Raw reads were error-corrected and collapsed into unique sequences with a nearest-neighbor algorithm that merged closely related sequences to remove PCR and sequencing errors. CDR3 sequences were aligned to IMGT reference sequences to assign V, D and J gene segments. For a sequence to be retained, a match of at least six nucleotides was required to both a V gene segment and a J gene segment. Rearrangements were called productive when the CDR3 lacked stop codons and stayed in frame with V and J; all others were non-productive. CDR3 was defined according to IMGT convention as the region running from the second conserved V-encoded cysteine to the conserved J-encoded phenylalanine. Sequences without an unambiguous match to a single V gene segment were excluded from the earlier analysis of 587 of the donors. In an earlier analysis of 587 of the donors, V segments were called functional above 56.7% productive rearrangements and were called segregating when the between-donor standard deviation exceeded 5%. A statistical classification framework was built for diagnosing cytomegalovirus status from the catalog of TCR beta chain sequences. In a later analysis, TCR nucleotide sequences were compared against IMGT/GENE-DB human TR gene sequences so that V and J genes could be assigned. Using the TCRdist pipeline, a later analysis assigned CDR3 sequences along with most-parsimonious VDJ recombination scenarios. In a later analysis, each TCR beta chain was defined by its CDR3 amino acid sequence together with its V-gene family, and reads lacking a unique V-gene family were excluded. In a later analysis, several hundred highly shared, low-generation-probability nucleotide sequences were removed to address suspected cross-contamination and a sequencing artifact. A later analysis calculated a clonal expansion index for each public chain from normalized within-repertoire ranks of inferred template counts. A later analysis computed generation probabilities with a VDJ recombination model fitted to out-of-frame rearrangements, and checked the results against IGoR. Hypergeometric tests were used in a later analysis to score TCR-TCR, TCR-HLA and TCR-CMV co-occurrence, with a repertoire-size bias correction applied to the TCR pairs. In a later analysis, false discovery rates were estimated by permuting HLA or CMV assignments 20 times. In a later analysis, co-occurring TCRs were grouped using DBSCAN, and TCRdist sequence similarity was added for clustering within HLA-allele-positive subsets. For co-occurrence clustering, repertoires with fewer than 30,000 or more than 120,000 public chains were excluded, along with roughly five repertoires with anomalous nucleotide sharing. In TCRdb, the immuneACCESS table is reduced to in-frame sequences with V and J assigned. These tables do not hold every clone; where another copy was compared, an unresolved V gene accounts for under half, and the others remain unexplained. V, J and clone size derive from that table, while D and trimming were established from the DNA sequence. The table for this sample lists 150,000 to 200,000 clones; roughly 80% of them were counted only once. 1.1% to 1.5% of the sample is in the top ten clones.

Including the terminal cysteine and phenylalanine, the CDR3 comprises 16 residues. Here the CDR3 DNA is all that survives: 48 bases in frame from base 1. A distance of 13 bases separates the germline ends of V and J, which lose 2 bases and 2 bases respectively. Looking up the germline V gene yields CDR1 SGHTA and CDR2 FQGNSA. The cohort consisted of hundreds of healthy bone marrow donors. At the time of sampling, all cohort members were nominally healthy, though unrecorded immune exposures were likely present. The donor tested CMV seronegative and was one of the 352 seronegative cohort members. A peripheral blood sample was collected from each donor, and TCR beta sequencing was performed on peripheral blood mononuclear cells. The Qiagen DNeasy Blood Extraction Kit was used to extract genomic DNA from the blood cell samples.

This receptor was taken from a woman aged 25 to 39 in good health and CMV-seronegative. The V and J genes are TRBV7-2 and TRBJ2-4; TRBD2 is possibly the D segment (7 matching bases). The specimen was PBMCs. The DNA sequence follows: TGTGCCAGCAGCTTAATCTGGGGGGGCCCCAAAAACATTCAGTACTTC. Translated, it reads CASSLIWGGPKNIQYF.